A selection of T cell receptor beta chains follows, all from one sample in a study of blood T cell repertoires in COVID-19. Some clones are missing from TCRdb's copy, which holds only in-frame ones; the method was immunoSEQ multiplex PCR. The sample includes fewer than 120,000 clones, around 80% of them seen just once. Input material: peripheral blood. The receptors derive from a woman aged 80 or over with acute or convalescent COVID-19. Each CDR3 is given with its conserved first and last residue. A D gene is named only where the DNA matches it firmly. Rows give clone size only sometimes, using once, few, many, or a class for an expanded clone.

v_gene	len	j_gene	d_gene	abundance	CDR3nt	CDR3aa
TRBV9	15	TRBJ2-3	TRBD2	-	TGTGCCAGCAGCGTCACTAGCGGCCTCACAGATACGCAGTATTTT	CASSVTSGLTDTQYF
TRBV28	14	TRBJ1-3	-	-	TGTGCCAGCAGGCCTGGGGGGGGCCGTAACACCATATATTTT	CASRPGGGRNTIYF
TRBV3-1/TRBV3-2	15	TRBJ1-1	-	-	TGTGCCAGCAGCCCCCGGGGGGAATTAAAAACTGAAGCTTTCTTT	CASSPRGELKTEAFF
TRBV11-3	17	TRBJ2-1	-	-	TGTGCCAGCAGCCAGACCCTGGGGAGGGGGTCCTACAATGAGCAGTTCTTC	CASSQTLGRGSYNEQFF
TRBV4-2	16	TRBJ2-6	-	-	TGTGCCAGCAGCCAAGACGGGGGGCAAGGGGCCAACGTCCTGACTTTC	CASSQDGGQGANVLTF
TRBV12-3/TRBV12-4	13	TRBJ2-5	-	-	TGTGCCAGCAGCTTTAGCGATCGGGAGACCCAGTACTTC	CASSFSDRETQYF
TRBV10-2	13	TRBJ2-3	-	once	TGCGCCAGCTGCGGACTCCTCACAGATACGCAGTATTTT	CASCGLLTDTQYF
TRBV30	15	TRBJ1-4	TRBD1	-	TGTGCCTGGAGTGCCGGGACAGGGGTGAATGAAAAACTGTTTTTT	CAWSAGTGVNEKLFF
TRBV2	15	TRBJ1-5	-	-	TGTGCCAGCAGTGAAGGGGGGGGGAACAATCAGCCCCAGCATTTT	CASSEGGGNNQPQHF
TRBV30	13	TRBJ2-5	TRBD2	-	TGTGCCTGGAGTCTAGCGGCCCAAGAGACCCAGTACTTC	CAWSLAAQETQYF
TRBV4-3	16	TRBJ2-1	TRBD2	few	TGCGCCAGCAGCCAAAGTCTAGCGGGAAACTACAATGAGCAGTTCTTC	CASSQSLAGNYNEQFF
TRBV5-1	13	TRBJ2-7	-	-	TGCGCCAGCAGCTTGGCCGAGGTCGGGAAGCAGTACTTC	CASSLAEVGKQYF
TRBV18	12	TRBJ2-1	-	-	TGTGCCAGCTCCCTAGGGGAAGGTGAGCAGTTCTTC	CASSLGEGEQFF
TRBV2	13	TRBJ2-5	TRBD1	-	TGTGCCAGCGGGGACAGGGGAGGGTGGGCCCAGTACTTC	CASGDRGGWAQYF
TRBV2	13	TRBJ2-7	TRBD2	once	TGTGCCAGCACGACTAGCGGTTCCTACGAGCAGTACTTC	CASTTSGSYEQYF
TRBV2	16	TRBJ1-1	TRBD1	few	TGTGCCAGCAGTTACTCCGGGACAGGGGTGAACACTGAAGCTTTCTTT	CASSYSGTGVNTEAFF
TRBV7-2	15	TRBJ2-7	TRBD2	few	TGTGCCAGCAGCTTTCCCCCGGGCGGGAGTTACGAGCAGTACTTC	CASSFPPGGSYEQYF
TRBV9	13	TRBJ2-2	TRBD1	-	TGTGCCAGCAGCGTAGGACAGGGAGGGGAGCTGTTTTTT	CASSVGQGGELFF
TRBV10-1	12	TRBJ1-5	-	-	TGCGCCAGCGGCAGGGGAAATCAGCCCCAGCATTTT	CASGRGNQPQHF
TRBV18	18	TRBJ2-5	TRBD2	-	TGTGCCAGCTCACCTATTGCGGGGGGGACAGCCAACCAAGAGACCCAGTACTTC	CASSPIAGGTANQETQYF
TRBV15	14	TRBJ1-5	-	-	TGTGCCACCAGCAGAGGGGAGGGCAATCAGCCCCAGCATTTT	CATSRGEGNQPQHF
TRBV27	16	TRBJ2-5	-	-	TGTGCCAGCAGTTTATCGCCAGGGGCGGTCCAAGAGACCCAGTACTTC	CASSLSPGAVQETQYF
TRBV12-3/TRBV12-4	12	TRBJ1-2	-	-	TGTGCCAGCACCCTACAGAACTATGGCTACACCTTC	CASTLQNYGYTF
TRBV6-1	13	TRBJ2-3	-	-	TGTGCCAGCAGTGAACAGGAAACAGATACGCAGTATTTT	CASSEQETDTQYF
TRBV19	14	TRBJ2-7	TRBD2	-	TGTGCCAGTAGTATCGGGACTAGCGACTACGAGCAGTACTTC	CASSIGTSDYEQYF
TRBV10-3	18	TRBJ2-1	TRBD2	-	TGTGCCATCAGTGAGAGGACTAGCGGGAGGCACTACTACAATGAGCAGTTCTTC	CAISERTSGRHYYNEQFF
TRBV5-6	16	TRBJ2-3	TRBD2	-	TGTGCCAGCAGCCAGGCAGCGGGGAGTGGCCGGGATACGCAGTATTTT	CASSQAAGSGRDTQYF
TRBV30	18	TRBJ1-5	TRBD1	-	TGTGCCTGGAGTTTGGGATACCGGGACAGTTATAGCAATCAGCCCCAGCATTTT	CAWSLGYRDSYSNQPQHF
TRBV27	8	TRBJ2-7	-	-	TGTGCCATGTCGGGGCAGTACTTC	CAMSGQYF
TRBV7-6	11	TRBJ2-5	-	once	TGTGCCAGCAGCGTACAAGAGACCCAGTACTTC	CASSVQETQYF
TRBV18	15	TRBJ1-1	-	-	TGTGCCAGCTCACCCACAACCGGGGAGGGCACTGAAGCTTTCTTT	CASSPTTGEGTEAFF
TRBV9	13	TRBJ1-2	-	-	TGTGCCAGCAGCGTAGCCGCCGGGTATGGCTACACCTTC	CASSVAAGYGYTF
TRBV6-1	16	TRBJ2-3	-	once	TGTGCCAGCAGTGAGATGGGACTCCCTAGCACAGATACGCAGTATTTT	CASSEMGLPSTDTQYF
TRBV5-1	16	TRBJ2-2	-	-	TGCGCCAGCAGCTTGGAAACCCCAGGGGACACCGGGGAGCTGTTTTTT	CASSLETPGDTGELFF
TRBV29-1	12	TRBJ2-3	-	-	TGCAGCGGGGACGGGGGATCAGATACGCAGTATTTT	CSGDGGSDTQYF
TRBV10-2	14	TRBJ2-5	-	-	TGCGCCAGCAGTGAGTCGGGCAGGCTGGAGACCCAGTACTTC	CASSESGRLETQYF
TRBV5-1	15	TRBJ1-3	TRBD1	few	TGCGCCAGCAGCTTGACAGACAGGGGTGGAAACACCATATATTTT	CASSLTDRGGNTIYF
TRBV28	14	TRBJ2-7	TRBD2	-	TGTGCCAGCAGTTTGATTAGCGGGAGTTACGAGCAGTACTTC	CASSLISGSYEQYF
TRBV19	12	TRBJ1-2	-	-	TGTGCCAGTAGTGAGGCTTCCTATGGCTACACCTTC	CASSEASYGYTF
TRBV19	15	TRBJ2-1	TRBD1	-	TGTGCCAGTAGTGTCCGGGACAGGGTCCCCAATGAGCAGTTCTTC	CASSVRDRVPNEQFF
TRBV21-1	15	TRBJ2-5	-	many	TGTGCCAGCAGCAAACCGGGACTTAGCGGGGAGACCCAGTACTTC	CASSKPGLSGETQYF
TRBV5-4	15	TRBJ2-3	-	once	TGTGCCAGCAGCACGGGGACTCATCGCACAGATACGCAGTATTTT	CASSTGTHRTDTQYF
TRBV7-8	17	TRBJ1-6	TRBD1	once	TGTGCCAGCAGCTTAGGGACAGGCCCGACGGATAATTCACCCCTCCACTTT	CASSLGTGPTDNSPLHF
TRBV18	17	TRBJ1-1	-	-	TGTGCCAGCTCACCACCGGTAGGGGCGCGAGTAGAAACTGAAGCTTTCTTT	CASSPPVGARVETEAFF
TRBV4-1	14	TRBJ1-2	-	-	TGCGCCAGCAGCCAAGGAGACAGGAGATATGGCTACACCTTC	CASSQGDRRYGYTF
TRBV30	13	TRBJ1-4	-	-	TGTGCCTGGGACGGGGGGGGCGGTGAAAAACTGTTTTTT	CAWDGGGGEKLFF
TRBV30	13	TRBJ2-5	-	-	TGTGCCTGGGGTCTCAGGTTACAAGAGACCCAGTACTTC	CAWGLRLQETQYF
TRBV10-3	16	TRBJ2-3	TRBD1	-	TGTGCCATCAGTGAAACTGGCGGACAGGGCACAGATACGCAGTATTTT	CAISETGGQGTDTQYF
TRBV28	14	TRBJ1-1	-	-	TGTGCCAGCAGACCGGCAGGGCTGAACACTGAAGCTTTCTTT	CASRPAGLNTEAFF
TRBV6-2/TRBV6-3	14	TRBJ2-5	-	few	TGTGCCAGCAGTTTAGCAGGGTACCGGGAGACCCAGTACTTC	CASSLAGYRETQYF